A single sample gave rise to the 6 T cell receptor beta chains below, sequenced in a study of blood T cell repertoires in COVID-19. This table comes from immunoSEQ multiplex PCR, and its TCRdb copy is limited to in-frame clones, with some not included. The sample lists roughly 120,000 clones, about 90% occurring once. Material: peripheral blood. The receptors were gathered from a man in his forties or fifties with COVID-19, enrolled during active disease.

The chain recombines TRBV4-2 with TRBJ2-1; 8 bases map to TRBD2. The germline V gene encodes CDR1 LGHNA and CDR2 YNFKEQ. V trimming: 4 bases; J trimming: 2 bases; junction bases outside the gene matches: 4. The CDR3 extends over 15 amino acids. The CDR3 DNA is TGTGCCAGCAGCCCTATAGCGGGGCCCTACAATGAGCAGTTCTTC. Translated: CASSPIAGPYNEQFF.

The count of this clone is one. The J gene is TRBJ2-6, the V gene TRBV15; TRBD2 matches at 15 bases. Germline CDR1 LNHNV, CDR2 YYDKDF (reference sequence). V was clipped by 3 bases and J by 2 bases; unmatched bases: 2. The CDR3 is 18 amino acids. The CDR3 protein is CATSRGLAGGTGANVLTF. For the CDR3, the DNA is TGTGCCACCAGCAGGGGACTAGCGGGAGGAACTGGGGCCAACGTCCTGACTTTC.

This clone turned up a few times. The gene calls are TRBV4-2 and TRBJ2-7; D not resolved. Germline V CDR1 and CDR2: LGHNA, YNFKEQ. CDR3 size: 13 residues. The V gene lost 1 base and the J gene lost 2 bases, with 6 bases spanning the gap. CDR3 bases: TGTGCCAGCAGCCAAGCAGTAACCTACGAGCAGTACTTC. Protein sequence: CASSQAVTYEQYF.

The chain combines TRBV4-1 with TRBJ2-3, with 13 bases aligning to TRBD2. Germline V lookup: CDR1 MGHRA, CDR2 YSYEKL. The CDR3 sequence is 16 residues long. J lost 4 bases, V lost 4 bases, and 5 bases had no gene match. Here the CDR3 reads CASSRAGLAGPDTQYF. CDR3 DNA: TGCGCCAGCAGCCGGGCGGGACTAGCGGGACCAGATACGCAGTATTTT.

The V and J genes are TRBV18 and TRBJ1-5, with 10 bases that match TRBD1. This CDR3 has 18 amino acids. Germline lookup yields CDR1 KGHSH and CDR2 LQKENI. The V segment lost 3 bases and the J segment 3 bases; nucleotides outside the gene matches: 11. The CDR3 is CASSPSTGGNMFNQPQHF. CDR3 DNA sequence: TGTGCCAGCTCACCTTCGACAGGGGGCAACATGTTCAATCAGCCCCAGCATTTT.

CDR3 residues: CASKERPTGELFF. CDR3 sequence (DNA): TGTGCCAGCAAAGAGCGCCCCACCGGGGAGCTGTTTTTT. The chain recombines TRBV25-1 with TRBJ2-2; D remains unclear. CDR3 size: 13 residues. Between the trimmed V and J ends, which lost 7 bases and 4 bases, there was a span of 10 bases. Germline CDR1 MGHDK, CDR2 SYGVNS.